This TCR beta chain is from a study of blood T cell repertoires in COVID-19. For the study at large: Whether acute or convalescent, the COVID-19 samples came from the United States, Italy and Spain. The analysed material was cDNA or gDNA that came from T cells, B-cell-depleted T cells, or PBMCs.

The CDR3 length is 15 residues. Trimming pared 3 bases from V and 1 base from J, leaving 12 bases between. Germline-derived CDR1 and CDR2 are MRHNA and SNTAGT. Under the authors' procedure: Amplifying reference gene primers gave estimates of nucleated cell counts. Clones were sequenced by immunoSEQ multiplex PCR, and TCRdb holds only the in-frame ones, with some missing. V and J calls plus clone size are reproduced from that table; the DNA served to infer D and trimming. Among around 65,000 clones, over 70% were seen once, and the ten largest hold 15% to 20%. This clone was found a few times. This receptor was taken from a man between 60 and 75 years old with acute or convalescent COVID-19. The material sequenced was peripheral blood. The chain carries TRBV6-4 and TRBJ2-5; TRBD2 might be the D (7 bases). The CDR3 here is CASSERAGAQETQYF. The CDR3 DNA follows: TGTGCCAGCAGTGAGAGGGCGGGGGCCCAAGAGACCCAGTACTTC.